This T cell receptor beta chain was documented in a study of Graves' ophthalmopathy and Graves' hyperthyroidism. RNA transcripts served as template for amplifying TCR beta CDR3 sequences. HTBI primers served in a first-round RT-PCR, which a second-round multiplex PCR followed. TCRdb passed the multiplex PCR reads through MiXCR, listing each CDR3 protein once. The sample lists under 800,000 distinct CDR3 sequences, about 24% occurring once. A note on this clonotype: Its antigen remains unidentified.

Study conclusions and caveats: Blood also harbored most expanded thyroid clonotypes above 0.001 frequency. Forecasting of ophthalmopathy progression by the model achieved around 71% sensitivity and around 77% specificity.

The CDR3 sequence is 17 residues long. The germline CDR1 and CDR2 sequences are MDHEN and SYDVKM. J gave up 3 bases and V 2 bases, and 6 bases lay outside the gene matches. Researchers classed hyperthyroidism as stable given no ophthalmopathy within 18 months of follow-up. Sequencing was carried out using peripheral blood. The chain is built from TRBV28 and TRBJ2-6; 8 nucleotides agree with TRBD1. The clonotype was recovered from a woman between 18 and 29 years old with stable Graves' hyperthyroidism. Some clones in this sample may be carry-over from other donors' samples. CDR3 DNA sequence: TGTGCCAGCAGTTTACGGCAGGGGGCGGGTGGGGCCAACGTCCTGACTTTC. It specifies CASSLRQGAGGANVLTF.